Detailed here is one T cell receptor (beta chain). As yet, its antigen is unknown. The sample belongs to a study of type 1 regulatory T cells. Background on the study: An in vitro protocol generated T-allo10, a Tr1-enriched, alloantigen-specific CD4 T cell product.

Via MiXCR, TCRdb re-called the reads, giving one row per CDR3 protein. The table has about 60,000 distinct CDR3 sequences, roughly half seen once. Between the trimmed V and J ends, which lost 7 bases and 5 bases, there was a span of 11 bases. This CDR3 region has 13 residues. The receptor's source is a human donor in good health. Sequencing was done on a sample of cultured non-Tr1 T cells, either the whole culture or a sorted T cell fraction (not recorded which). The chain combines TRBV12-3 or TRBV12-4 with TRBJ1-4; D is unresolved. The CDR3 reads CASTLGRNEKLFF. The CDR3, as DNA: TGTGCCAGCACCCTTGGGCGGAATGAAAAACTGTTTTTT.